This passage covers 29 T cell receptor beta chains from one sample sequenced in a study of shared clonotypes between healthy human individuals. Generated by immunoSEQ multiplex PCR, the TCRdb table keeps only in-frame clones and is missing some. The top ten hold approximately 1.2% of the sample, which has over a million clones, around 97% seen once. The sequenced material came from naive CD4+ T cells sorted from blood. The subset here: CD45RA+ positively selected. The receptors come from a young man in good health.

This chain connects TRBV4-1 to TRBJ1-1, with D uncertain. The germline V and J ends were trimmed by 2 bases and 7 bases, with 23 bases remaining between them. This CDR3 contains 17 residues. Germline V gene data show CDR1 as MGHRA and CDR2 as YSYEKL. The CDR3 is CASSQPLSGRRLVEAFF. The CDR3 DNA reads as TGCGCCAGCAGCCAACCTTTGTCGGGCAGGAGACTCGTTGAAGCTTTCTTT.

Notes on this clone: Sequence at one end of the junction differs from germline and may be a read error. The CDR3 DNA reads TGTGCCAGCAGCGTAGCCCCGACAGAGTCCCCCAATCAGCCCCAGCATTTT. Protein product: CASSVAPTESPNQPQHF. The chain couples TRBV7-4 to TRBJ1-5; D possibly corresponds to TRBD1 (5 bases). The germline V gene has CDR1 SGHVT and CDR2 SQSDAQ. The CDR3 sequence is 17 residues long.

V gene TRBV19 combines with J gene TRBJ2-3; D unclear. CDR1 is LNHDA, CDR2 SQIVND, per germline (reference sequence). Trimming removed 2 bases from V and 4 bases from J, with 10 bases in between. The CDR3 is 14 residues long. Here the CDR3 reads CASSIPRFSDTQYF. The CDR3 coding sequence is TGTGCCAGTAGTATACCCAGGTTTTCAGATACGCAGTATTTT.

The chain employs TRBV15 and TRBJ2-5; D is undetermined. Germline V CDR1 and CDR2: LNHNV, YYDKDF (reference sequence). V was cut by 4 bases and J by 2 bases, with 14 bases left in between. The CDR3 is 15 residues long. In DNA, the CDR3 is TGTGCCACCAGCACCAGCAGCAGCTTACAAGAGACCCAGTACTTC. Amino acid sequence: CATSTSSSLQETQYF.

To note about this clone: At one end the junction does not follow the germline gene, possibly because of a read error. This chain uses TRBV6-5 with TRBJ2-3; D tentatively fits TRBD1 or TRBD2 (5 bases each). Germline V lookup: CDR1 MNHEY, CDR2 SVGAGI. This CDR3 contains 15 residues. DNA of the CDR3: TGTGCCAGCAATTACGCAGGGAGTAGAGGCGGCACGCAGTATTTT. Translating gives CASNYAGSRGGTQYF.

V gene TRBV4-2 combines with J gene TRBJ1-2; no clear D gene. The CDR3 contains 15 residues. CDR1 is LGHNA and CDR2 is YNFKEQ in the germline V gene. V lost 6 bases and J 0 bases, leaving 14 bases between the germline ends. The CDR3, as DNA: TGTGCCAGCAGACCGGGCGGAGGATCTAACTATGGCTACACCTTC. Protein: CASRPGGGSNYGYTF.

The chain recombines TRBV25-1 with TRBJ2-7; 9 bases fit TRBD2. The length of the CDR3 is 15 residues. V trimming: 2 bases; J trimming: 1 base; junction bases outside the gene matches: 3. Germline-derived CDR1 and CDR2 are MGHDK and SYGVNS. CDR3: CASSEPGLASYEQYF. CDR3 nucleotides: TGTGCCAGCAGTGAACCGGGACTAGCATCCTACGAGCAGTACTTC.

The chain has TRBV19 and TRBJ1-5; a possible D gene is TRBD1 (5 bases). The CDR3 consists of 20 residues. Germline V gives CDR1 LNHDA, CDR2 SQIVND (reference sequence). Trimming removed 6 bases from V and 0 bases from J, with 27 bases in between. CDR3 sequence: CASRPQKQETEHYSNQPQHF. The CDR3 bases are TGTGCCAGTAGGCCTCAGAAACAGGAGACCGAACATTATAGCAATCAGCCCCAGCATTTT.

This rearrangement joins TRBV29-1 to TRBJ2-7, with TRBD2 as a possible D gene (6 bases). This CDR3 region has 12 residues. In germline, CDR1 is SQVTM, CDR2 ANQGSEA. V dropped 7 bases and J dropped 2 bases, with 12 bases sitting between them. The CDR3 protein is CSGRDSTYEQYF. CDR3 DNA: TGCAGCGGGAGGGACTCGACCTACGAGCAGTACTTC.

This chain links TRBV18 with TRBJ2-1; no clear D gene. Germline-derived CDR1 and CDR2 are KGHSH and LQKENI. The CDR3 is 15 residues long. The V gene lost 3 bases and the J gene lost 1 base, with 10 bases spanning the gap. In nucleotides, the CDR3 is TGTGCCAGCTCACCGGCTCTAGGATCCTACAATGAGCAGTTCTTC. This encodes CASSPALGSYNEQFF.

Regarding this clone: Other nucleotide sequences in the sample specify the same CDR3. The chain is built from TRBV15 and TRBJ2-7, with D unresolved. The germline V gene encodes CDR1 LNHNV and CDR2 YYDKDF (reference sequence). The CDR3 contains 12 residues. The ends were cut back, 3 bases at V and 0 bases at J, with 3 bases in the middle. The CDR3 nucleotides are TGTGCCACCAGCAGGGCCTCCTACGAGCAGTACTTC. This translates into CATSRASYEQYF.

The chain carries TRBV7-3 and TRBJ2-3; TRBD2 matches at 7 bases. Germline CDR1 and CDR2: SGHTA and FQGTGA. V trimming: 5 bases; J trimming: 4 bases; junction bases outside the gene matches: 9. The CDR3 runs to 15 residues. CDR3 nucleotides: TGTGCCAGCAGCCCTTTTGGGGGGGTTCCAGATACGCAGTATTTT. Residues: CASSPFGGVPDTQYF.

This chain joins TRBV15 and TRBJ2-7, with D unclear. Germline V gene lookup returns CDR1 LNHNV and CDR2 YYDKDF (reference sequence). The CDR3 runs 12 residues. The V end lost 3 bases, the J end lost 3 bases, and 6 bases lay between the germline ends. CDR3 region: CATSSLGYEQYF. The CDR3 bases are TGTGCCACCAGCAGTTTAGGCTACGAGCAGTACTTC.

V and J are TRBV14 and TRBJ2-5, with D maybe TRBD2 (6 bases). Germline V lookup: CDR1 SGHDN, CDR2 FVKESK. V lost 0 bases and J 3 bases, leaving 17 bases between the germline ends. The CDR3 length is 17 residues. CDR3 loop: CASSQDPRRAFKETQYF. CDR3 nucleotides: TGTGCCAGCAGCCAAGATCCGCGGAGGGCCTTCAAAGAGACCCAGTACTTC.

This chain joins TRBV19 and TRBJ1-1, with D tentatively TRBD1 (5 bases). V shed 7 bases and J shed 1 base, with 10 bases lying between them. Looked up from germline, CDR1 is LNHDA and CDR2 is SQIVND (reference sequence). The CDR3 runs 13 residues. The chain's CDR3 is CASISGPNTEAFF. For the CDR3, the DNA is TGTGCCAGTATCTCGGGGCCGAACACTGAAGCTTTCTTT.

V usage is TRBV7-2 and J usage is TRBJ2-1; D uncertain. Germline lookup yields CDR1 SGHTA and CDR2 FQGNSA. The germline V and J ends were trimmed by 5 bases and 4 bases, with 12 bases remaining between them. The CDR3 length is 14 residues. The CDR3 reads CASSPRATYNEQFF. CDR3 coding DNA: TGTGCCAGCAGCCCCCGAGCGACTTACAATGAGCAGTTCTTC.

CDR3 nucleotide sequence: TGCGCCAGCAGCTTGGCTGTCTCTGGGGCCAACGTCCTGACTTTC. Its protein is CASSLAVSGANVLTF. J is TRBJ2-6 and V is TRBV5-1; D is unresolved. Trimming left V 0 bases short and J 0 bases short, with 4 bases between. The germline V gene encodes CDR1 SGHRS and CDR2 YFSETQ. This CDR3 region has 15 residues.

CDR3 sequence reads: CASSRLALQETQYF. Written as DNA, the CDR3 is TGTGCCAGCAGTCGCCTAGCGCTCCAAGAGACCCAGTACTTC. The chain is built from TRBV7-9 and TRBJ2-5; D is perhaps TRBD2 (6 bases). Trimming shortened V by 6 bases and J by 1 base, and 12 bases separated the two germline ends. Germline CDR1 SEHNR, CDR2 FQNEAQ (reference sequence). The CDR3 is made up of 14 amino acids.

In its sample, this clone was seen once. V is TRBV18 and J is TRBJ1-5, with 7 bases fitting TRBD1. The ends lost 3 bases at V and 7 bases at J; junction bases unmatched: 6. CDR3 size: 14 residues. Germline lookup yields CDR1 KGHSH and CDR2 LQKENI. The CDR3 nucleotides read TGTGCCAGCTCACCTTCGAGGACAGGACAGCCCCAGCATTTT. As protein: CASSPSRTGQPQHF. The variable domain in full, with the rest retrieved from reference TRBV18 and TRBJ1-5, is NAGVMQNPRHLVRRRGQEARLRCSPMKGHSHVYWYRQLPEEGLKFMVYLQKENIIDESGMPKERFSAEFPKEGPSILRIQQVVRGDSAAYFCASSPSRTGQPQHFGDGTRLSIL.

The rearrangement joins TRBV4-3 to TRBJ2-3, with D unresolved. V was pared by 0 bases and J by 7 bases, with 8 bases between. Germline V gene lookup returns CDR1 LGHNA and CDR2 YSLEER. The CDR3 totals 13 residues. CDR3 nucleotide sequence: TGCGCCAGCAGCCAAGATACCCGGAATACGCAGTATTTT. This gives the protein CASSQDTRNTQYF.

This clone is a singleton in its sample. This chain joins TRBV27 and TRBJ1-5, with 9 nucleotides matching TRBD1. The V gene end was trimmed by 6 bases and the J gene end by 5 bases; junction bases not matched to a gene: 8. The CDR3 totals 15 residues. The germline V gene encodes CDR1 MNHEY and CDR2 SMNVEV (reference sequence). The CDR3 reads CASSGNRGLDQPQHF. In DNA form, the CDR3 reads TGTGCCAGCAGCGGAAACAGGGGGCTTGATCAGCCCCAGCATTTT.

Turning to this clone: This sample also contains other DNA sequences that code for the same CDR3. This rearrangement joins TRBV18 to TRBJ2-2; D is uncertain. Trimming removed 0 bases from V and 8 bases from J, with 1 base in between. This CDR3 is built from 11 residues. Germline-derived CDR1 and CDR2 are KGHSH and LQKENI. The CDR3 DNA is TGTGCCAGCTCACCACCGGGGGAGCTGTTTTTT. It yields the protein CASSPPGELFF.

The chain is built from TRBV9 and TRBJ2-7, with no clear D. From germline, CDR1 is SGDLS and CDR2 YYNGEE. The CDR3 loop spans 17 amino acids. Trimming left V 3 bases short and J 1 base short, with 20 bases between. CDR3 DNA sequence: TGTGCCAGCAGCGCTGGCCCGTTAGGGCAAGCATCCTACGAGCAGTACTTC. Its translation: CASSAGPLGQASYEQYF.

The chain combines TRBV7-9 with TRBJ1-1; possibly TRBD1 for D (5 bases). The ends were cut back, 5 bases at V and 1 base at J, with 14 bases in the middle. The V gene's germline CDR1 is SEHNR and CDR2 FQNEAQ (reference sequence). The CDR3 sequence is 15 residues long. CDR3 DNA: TGTGCCAGCAGCCAGAACCAGGGCCAGAACACTGAAGCTTTCTTT. Amino acid sequence: CASSQNQGQNTEAFF.

The J gene is TRBJ2-3, the V gene TRBV7-2; 13 bases align to TRBD2. The CDR3 extends over 17 amino acids. The germline V gene encodes CDR1 SGHTA and CDR2 FQGNSA. J lost 6 bases, V lost 1 base, and 7 bases had no gene match. The CDR3 nucleotides read TGTGCCAGCAGCTTAGAAGGACTAGCGGGAGCATTGGATACGCAGTATTTT. Protein product: CASSLEGLAGALDTQYF. The variable domain in full, completed from reference TRBV7-2 and TRBJ2-3, reads GAGVSQSPSNKVTEKGKDVELRCDPISGHTALYWYRQSLGQGLEFLIYFQGNSAPDKSGLPSDRFSAERTGGSVSTLTIQRTQQEDSAVYLCASSLEGLAGALDTQYFGPGTRLTVL.

With respect to this clone: Other DNA sequences in the sample encode the same CDR3. The genes are TRBV7-2 and TRBJ1-2, with D possibly matching TRBD1 (6 bases). V lost 4 bases and J lost 4, with 10 bases in between. Germline CDR1 SGHTA, CDR2 FQGNSA. The CDR3 sequence is 13 residues long. This chain's CDR3 is CASSSGQFYGYTF. CDR3 coding DNA: TGTGCCAGCAGCTCCGGACAGTTCTATGGCTACACCTTC.

The chain couples TRBV10-1 to TRBJ2-3; D remains unclear. This CDR3 spans 13 amino acids. Germline V CDR1 and CDR2: WNHNN, SYGVQD (reference sequence). Trimming shortened V by 5 bases and J by 4 bases, and 10 bases separated the two germline ends. In nucleotides, the CDR3 is TGCGCCAGCAGTAGGGTGGGCTCAGATACGCAGTATTTT. Translation: CASSRVGSDTQYF.

This chain joins TRBV27 and TRBJ2-2; TRBD2 matches 12 bases. Germline values: CDR1 MNHEY, CDR2 SMNVEV (reference sequence). The trim removed 6 bases at V and 6 bases at J, leaving 8 bases unmatched. The CDR3 has 16 amino acids. DNA for the CDR3: TGTGCCAGCAGCCCTCCTAGCGGGAGGGCCCCCGGGGAGCTGTTTTTT. It is translated as CASSPPSGRAPGELFF.

CDR3 sequence reads: CASSSIVSYNEQFF. The CDR3 coding sequence is TGTGCCAGCAGCTCCATCGTCTCCTACAATGAGCAGTTCTTC. This rearrangement joins TRBV7-8 to TRBJ2-1; D is ambiguous. CDR1 and CDR2 (germline): SGHVS, FQNEAQ. V lost 4 bases, J lost 0 bases, and 7 bases lay in between. There are 14 residues in the CDR3.